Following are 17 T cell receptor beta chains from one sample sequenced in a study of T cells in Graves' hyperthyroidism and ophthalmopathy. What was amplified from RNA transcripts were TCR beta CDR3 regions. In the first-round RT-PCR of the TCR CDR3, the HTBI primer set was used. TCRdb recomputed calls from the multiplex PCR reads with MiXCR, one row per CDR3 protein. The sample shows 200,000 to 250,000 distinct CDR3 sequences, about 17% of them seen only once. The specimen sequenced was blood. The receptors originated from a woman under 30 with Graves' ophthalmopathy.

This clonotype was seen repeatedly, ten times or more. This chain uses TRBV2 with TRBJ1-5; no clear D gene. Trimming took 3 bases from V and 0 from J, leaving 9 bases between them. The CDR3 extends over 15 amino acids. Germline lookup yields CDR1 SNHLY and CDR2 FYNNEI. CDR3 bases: TGTGCCAGCAGTGATGACTTGGGTAGCAATCAGCCCCAGCATTTT. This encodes CASSDDLGSNQPQHF.

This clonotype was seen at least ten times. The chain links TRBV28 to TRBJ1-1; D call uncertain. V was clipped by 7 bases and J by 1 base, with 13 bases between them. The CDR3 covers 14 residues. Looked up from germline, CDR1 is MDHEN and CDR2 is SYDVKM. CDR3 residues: CASNKQITNTEAFF. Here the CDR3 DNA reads TGTGCCAGCAATAAACAGATCACGAACACTGAAGCTTTCTTT.

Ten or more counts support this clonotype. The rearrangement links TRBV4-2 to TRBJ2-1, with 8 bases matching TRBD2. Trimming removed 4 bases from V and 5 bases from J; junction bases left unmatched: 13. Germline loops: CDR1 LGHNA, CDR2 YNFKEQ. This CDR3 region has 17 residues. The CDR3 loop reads CASSREDRGGPNNEQFF. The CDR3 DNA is TGTGCCAGCAGCCGGGAGGACCGGGGGGGCCCGAACAATGAGCAGTTCTTC.

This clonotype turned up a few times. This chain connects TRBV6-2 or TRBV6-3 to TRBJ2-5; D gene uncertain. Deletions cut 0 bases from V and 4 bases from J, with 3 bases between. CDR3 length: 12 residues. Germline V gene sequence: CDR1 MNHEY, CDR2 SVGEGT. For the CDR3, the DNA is TGTGCCAGCAGTTACTCGACAGAGACCCAGTACTTC. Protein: CASSYSTETQYF.

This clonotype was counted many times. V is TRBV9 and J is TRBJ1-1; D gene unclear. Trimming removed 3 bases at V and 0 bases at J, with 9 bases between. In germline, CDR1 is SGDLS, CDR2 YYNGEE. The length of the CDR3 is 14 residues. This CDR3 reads CASSAYTLNTEAFF. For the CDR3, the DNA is TGTGCCAGCAGCGCTTACACCTTGAACACTGAAGCTTTCTTT.

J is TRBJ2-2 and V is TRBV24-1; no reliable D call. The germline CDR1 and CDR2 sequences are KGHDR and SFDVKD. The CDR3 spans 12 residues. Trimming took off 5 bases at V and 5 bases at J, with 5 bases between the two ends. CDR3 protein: CATSVSTGELFF. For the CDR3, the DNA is TGTGCCACCAGTGTATCGACCGGGGAGCTGTTTTTT.

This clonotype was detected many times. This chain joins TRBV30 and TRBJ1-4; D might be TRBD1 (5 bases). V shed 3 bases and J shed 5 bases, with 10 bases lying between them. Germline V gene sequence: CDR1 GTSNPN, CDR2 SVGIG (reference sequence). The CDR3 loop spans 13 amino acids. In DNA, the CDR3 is TGTGCCTGGAGCCCGGGGGGGAATGAAAAACTGTTTTTT. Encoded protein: CAWSPGGNEKLFF. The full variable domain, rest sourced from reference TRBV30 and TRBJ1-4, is SQTIHQWPATLVQPVGSPLSLECTVEGTSNPNLYWYRQAAGRGLQLLFYSVGIGQISSEVPQNLSASRPQDRQFILSSKKLLLSDSGFYLCAWSPGGNEKLFFGSGTQLSVL.

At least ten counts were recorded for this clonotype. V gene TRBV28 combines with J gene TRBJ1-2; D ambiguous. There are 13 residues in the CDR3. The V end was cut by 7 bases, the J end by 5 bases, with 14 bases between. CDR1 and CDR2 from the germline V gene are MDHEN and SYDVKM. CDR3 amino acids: CASTSRGEYGYTF. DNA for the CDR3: TGTGCCAGCACCTCACGCGGGGAATATGGCTACACCTTC.

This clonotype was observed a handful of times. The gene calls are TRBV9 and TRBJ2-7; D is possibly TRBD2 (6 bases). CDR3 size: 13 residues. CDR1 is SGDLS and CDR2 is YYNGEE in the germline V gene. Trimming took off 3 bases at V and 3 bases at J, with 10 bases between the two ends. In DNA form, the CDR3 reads TGTGCCAGCAGCGGGGGGGACTTCTACGAGCAGTACTTC. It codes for CASSGGDFYEQYF.

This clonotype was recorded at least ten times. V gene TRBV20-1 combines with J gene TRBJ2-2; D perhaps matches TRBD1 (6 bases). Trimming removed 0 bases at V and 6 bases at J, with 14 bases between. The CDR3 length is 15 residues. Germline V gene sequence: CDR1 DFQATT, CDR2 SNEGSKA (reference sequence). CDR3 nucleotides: TGCAGTGCTAGAGATCTTGCCAGGGGTGCCGGGGAGCTGTTTTTT. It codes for CSARDLARGAGELFF.

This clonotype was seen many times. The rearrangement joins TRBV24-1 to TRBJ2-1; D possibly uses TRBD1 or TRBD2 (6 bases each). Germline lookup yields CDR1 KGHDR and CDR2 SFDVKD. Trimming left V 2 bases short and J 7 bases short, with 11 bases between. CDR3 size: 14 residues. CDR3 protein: CATSDWGAQNEQFF. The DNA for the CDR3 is TGTGCCACCAGTGATTGGGGGGCGCAGAATGAGCAGTTCTTC.

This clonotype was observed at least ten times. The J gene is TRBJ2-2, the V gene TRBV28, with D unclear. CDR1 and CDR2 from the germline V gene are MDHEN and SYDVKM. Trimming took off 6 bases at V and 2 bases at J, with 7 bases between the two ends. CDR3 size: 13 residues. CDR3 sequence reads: CASSLLNTGELFF. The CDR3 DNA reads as TGTGCCAGCAGCTTACTTAACACCGGGGAGCTGTTTTTT.

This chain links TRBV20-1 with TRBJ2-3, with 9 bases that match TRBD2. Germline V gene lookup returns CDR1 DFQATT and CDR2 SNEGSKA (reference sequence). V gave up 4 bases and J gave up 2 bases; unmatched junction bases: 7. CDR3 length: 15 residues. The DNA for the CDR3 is TGCAGTGCTAAGCGCGGCGGGGGGGCCACAGATACGCAGTATTTT. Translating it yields CSAKRGGGATDTQYF.

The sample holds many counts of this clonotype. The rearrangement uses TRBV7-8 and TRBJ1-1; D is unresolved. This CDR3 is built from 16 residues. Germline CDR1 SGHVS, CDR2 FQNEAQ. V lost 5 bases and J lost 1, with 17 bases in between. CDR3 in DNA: TGTGCCAGCAGCACCAACAAAGCGACACCGAACACTGAAGCTTTCTTT. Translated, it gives CASSTNKATPNTEAFF. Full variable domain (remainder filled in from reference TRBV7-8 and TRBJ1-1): GAGVSQSPRYKVAKRGQDVALRCDPISGHVSLFWYQQALGQGPEFLTYFQNEAQLDKSGLPSDRFFAERPEGSVSTLKIQRTQQEDSAVYLCASSTNKATPNTEAFFGQGTRLTVV.

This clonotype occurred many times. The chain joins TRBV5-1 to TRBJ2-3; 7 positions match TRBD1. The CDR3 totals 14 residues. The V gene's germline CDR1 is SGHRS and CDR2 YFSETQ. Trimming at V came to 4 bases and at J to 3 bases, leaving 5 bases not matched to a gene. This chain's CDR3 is CASSLQGWTDTQYF. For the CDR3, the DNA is TGCGCCAGCAGCCTACAGGGGTGGACAGATACGCAGTATTTT.

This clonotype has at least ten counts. CDR3 in DNA: TGTGCCAGCAGCCGTACAGGGGGCTGGCAAGAGACCCAGTACTTC. Translating it yields CASSRTGGWQETQYF. This rearrangement joins TRBV11-2 to TRBJ2-5; 9 bases map to TRBD1. This CDR3 is 15 amino acids long. Unmatched junction bases numbered 6, after V lost 5 bases and J lost 2 bases. Germline lookup yields CDR1 SGHAT and CDR2 FQNNGV.

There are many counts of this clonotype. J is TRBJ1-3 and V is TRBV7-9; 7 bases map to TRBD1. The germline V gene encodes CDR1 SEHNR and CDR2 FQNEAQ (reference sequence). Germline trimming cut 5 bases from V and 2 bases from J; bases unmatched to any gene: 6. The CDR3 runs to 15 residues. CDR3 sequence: CASSQGTAPGNTIYF. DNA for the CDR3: TGTGCCAGCAGCCAAGGGACAGCACCTGGAAACACCATATATTTT.